The 17 T cell receptor beta chains given below trace back to one sample, sequenced in a study of OX40 agonist ivuxolimab in advanced cancers. Clones were sequenced by immunoSEQ multiplex PCR, and TCRdb holds only the in-frame ones, with some missing. The table records more than 75,000 clones, 70% to 90% of them present only once. The sample consisted of CD4+ or CD8+ T cells sorted from blood, taken in a trial of the OX40 agonist ivuxolimab. Receptors were obtained from an adult with an advanced solid tumor such as melanoma, head and neck, liver or kidney cancer.

A single count supports this clone. This rearrangement joins TRBV11-2 to TRBJ1-2; D not resolved. There are 14 residues in the CDR3. Germline V gene sequence: CDR1 SGHAT, CDR2 FQNNGV. V was pared by 0 bases and J by 1 base, with 6 bases between. The CDR3 DNA reads TGTGCCAGCAGCTTAGAACAAATTAACTATGGCTACACCTTC. Its protein product is CASSLEQINYGYTF.

The chain joins TRBV2 to TRBJ2-6, with D unclear. The germline V and J ends were trimmed by 3 bases and 0 bases, with 9 bases remaining between them. The CDR3 has 16 amino acids. The germline gives CDR1 SNHLY, CDR2 FYNNEI. The CDR3 sequence: CASSDFWGSGANVLTF. For the CDR3, the DNA is TGTGCCAGCAGTGATTTCTGGGGCTCTGGGGCCAACGTCCTGACTTTC.

Only a few counts were recorded for this clone. This rearrangement joins TRBV5-1 to TRBJ1-5; D is possibly TRBD1 (5 bases). Trimming removed 4 bases at V and 4 bases at J, with 15 bases between. In germline, CDR1 is SGHRS, CDR2 YFSETQ. This CDR3 region has 15 residues. The CDR3 protein is CASSPLGGGNQPQHF. DNA for the CDR3: TGCGCCAGCAGCCCCCTTGGGGGTGGGAATCAGCCCCAGCATTTT.

This clone was detected ten times or more. The gene calls are TRBV7-9 and TRBJ2-7; no firm D call. V was pared by 0 bases and J by 0 bases, with 6 bases between. Germline values: CDR1 SEHNR, CDR2 FQNEAQ (reference sequence). This CDR3 comprises 14 residues. The CDR3 region is CASSLAGYSYEQYF. CDR3 sequence (DNA): TGTGCCAGCAGCTTAGCAGGGTACTCCTACGAGCAGTACTTC. The complete variable domain, with remaining parts taken from reference TRBV7-9 and TRBJ2-7, reads DTGVSQNPRHKITKRGQNVTFRCDPISEHNRLYWYRQTLGQGPEFLTYFQNEAQLEKSRLLSDRFSAERPKGSFSTLEIQRTEQGDSAMYLCASSLAGYSYEQYFGPGTRLTVT.

The V gene is TRBV4-3, the J gene TRBJ2-7; 10 positions agree with TRBD1. This CDR3 comprises 15 residues. Germline lookup yields CDR1 LGHNA and CDR2 YSLEER. V trimming: 4 bases; J trimming: 6 bases; junction bases outside the gene matches: 9. CDR3 sequence: CASSPHPGTGVEQYF. The CDR3 bases are TGCGCCAGCAGCCCCCACCCGGGGACAGGGGTCGAGCAGTACTTC.

The rearrangement uses TRBV18 and TRBJ1-5; D remains ambiguous. Germline CDR1 reads KGHSH; CDR2 reads LQKENI. The CDR3 is made up of 15 amino acids. Trimming removed 3 bases at V and 1 base at J, with 10 bases between. Here the CDR3 DNA reads TGTGCCAGCTCACCGGAGGTGAAGAGCAATCAGCCCCAGCATTTT. This sequence encodes CASSPEVKSNQPQHF.

V is TRBV7-7 and J is TRBJ2-5; 7 bases are a match to TRBD1. CDR3 size: 12 residues. V dropped 1 base and J dropped 7; count of bases not matched to a gene: 0. Per germline, CDR1 SSHAT and CDR2 FNYEAQ (reference sequence). CDR3 DNA: TGTGCCAGCAGCTTAGACAGGGGGACCCAGTACTTC. It specifies CASSLDRGTQYF.

This chain connects TRBV18 to TRBJ2-5; D may be TRBD1 (5 bases). The CDR3 is 16 amino acids. Between the trimmed V and J ends, which lost 2 bases and 1 base, there was a span of 14 bases. The germline V gene encodes CDR1 KGHSH and CDR2 LQKENI. DNA for the CDR3: TGTGCCAGCTCACCAAGGGCAGGGTGGGTCCAAGAGACCCAGTACTTC. The encoded protein is CASSPRAGWVQETQYF.

The genes are TRBV4-3 and TRBJ2-1; 11 positions match TRBD2. The CDR3 spans 16 residues. V was clipped by 10 bases and J by 2 bases; unmatched bases: 10. Germline assignment: CDR1 LGHNA and CDR2 YSLEER. In DNA, the CDR3 is TGCGCCACCGAGACTAGCGGGGAGCGCACCTACAATGAGCAGTTCTTC. The encoded protein is CATETSGERTYNEQFF.

In its sample, this clone was seen once. V and J are TRBV7-9 and TRBJ2-3, with D possibly TRBD1 on 6 matching bases. Trimming took off 2 bases at V and 5 bases at J, with 14 bases between the two ends. This CDR3 region has 15 residues. Germline-derived CDR1 and CDR2 are SEHNR and FQNEAQ (reference sequence). The CDR3 protein is CASSLTRARGDTQYF. CDR3 DNA: TGTGCCAGCAGCTTAACGAGAGCCAGGGGAGATACGCAGTATTTT.

The V call is TRBV6-4, the J call TRBJ2-2, with unresolved D. Trimming cost V 0 bases and J 8 bases, with 7 bases left between them. The germline V gene has CDR1 MRHNA and CDR2 SNTAGT. This CDR3 has 13 residues. The CDR3 nucleotides read TGTGCCAGCAGTGACTCCGAAGGTGGGGAGCTGTTTTTT. This translates into CASSDSEGGELFF.

This chain joins TRBV4-2 and TRBJ2-7; no firm D call. V was trimmed by 0 bases and J by 3 bases, leaving 12 bases between them. CDR1 and CDR2 (germline): LGHNA, YNFKEQ. This CDR3 has 15 residues. The CDR3: CASSQEESSRYEQYF. The CDR3 DNA follows: TGTGCCAGCAGCCAAGAGGAGAGTAGCCGCTACGAGCAGTACTTC.

Notes on this clone: Other nucleotide sequences in the sample specify the same CDR3. The chain links TRBV5-1 to TRBJ2-3; D remains ambiguous. CDR3 length: 12 residues. Germline CDR1 is SGHRS and CDR2 is YFSETQ. V was pared by 0 bases and J by 3 bases, with 2 bases between. CDR3 DNA sequence: TGCGCCAGCAGCTTGGATACAGATACGCAGTATTTT. It specifies CASSLDTDTQYF. Using reference TRBV5-1 and TRBJ2-3 for the parts outside the CDR3, the full variable domain is KAGVTQTPRYLIKTRGQQVTLSCSPISGHRSVSWYQQTPGQGLQFLFEYFSETQRNKGNFPGRFSGRQFSNSRSEMNVSTLELGDSALYLCASSLDTDTQYFGPGTRLTVL.

Here the CDR3 DNA reads TGTGCCAGCATCCTAGCGGGAGCAGGAGAGACCCAGTACTTC. As protein: CASILAGAGETQYF. This sequence joins TRBV5-6 and TRBJ2-5; 10 nucleotides align to TRBD2. The CDR3 consists of 14 residues. Germline CDR1 and CDR2: SGHDT and YYEEEE. The J segment lost 4 bases and the V segment lost 6 bases, leaving 6 bases of the junction unmatched.

The chain joins TRBV7-8 to TRBJ1-1, with D hard to call. The CDR3 has 13 residues. Germline V gives CDR1 SGHVS, CDR2 FQNEAQ. Trimming removed 9 bases from V and 0 bases from J, with 11 bases in between. CDR3 nucleotides: TGTGCCAGTCGTCTCCTCTTGAACACTGAAGCTTTCTTT. Its protein is CASRLLLNTEAFF.

CDR3 sequence (DNA): TGTGCCAGCACCGAAGGGACTAGCGGCATCACAGATACGCAGTATTTT. It is translated as CASTEGTSGITDTQYF. The chain links TRBV9 to TRBJ2-3; 11 nucleotides line up with TRBD2. Trimming took 6 bases from V and 2 from J; bases not matched to a gene: 8. Germline V gene data show CDR1 as SGDLS and CDR2 as YYNGEE. The CDR3 has 16 residues.

This clone was detected once. Other DNA sequences within the sample encode an identical CDR3. This sequence joins TRBV6-6 and TRBJ2-1, with 9 bases aligning to TRBD1. CDR3 length: 15 amino acids. Trimming took 5 bases from V and 3 from J; bases not matched to a gene: 5. The V gene's germline CDR1 is MNHNY and CDR2 SVGAGI (reference sequence). The DNA for the CDR3 is TGTGCCAGCAGTAGCGGACAGGGGAACTACAATGAGCAGTTCTTC. Protein sequence: CASSSGQGNYNEQFF.